This TCR beta chain was captured in a study of blood T cell repertoires in COVID-19. V was trimmed by 3 bases and J by 11 bases, leaving 20 bases between them. This CDR3 region has 14 residues. Per the germline V gene, CDR1 is GTSNPN and CDR2 is SVGIG (reference sequence). A few counts support this clone. Some clones are missing from TCRdb's copy, which holds only in-frame ones; the method was immunoSEQ multiplex PCR. This table holds 150,000 to 200,000 clones, around 85% found once. The source material was peripheral blood. This TCR was recovered from a man aged 45-65 years who had recovered from COVID-19. The V gene is TRBV30, the J gene TRBJ1-5; D unclear. CDR3 in amino acids: CAWSALHGPRAQHF. The CDR3 nucleotides read TGTGCCTGGAGCGCATTACATGGCCCCCGGGCCCAGCATTTT. Full variable domain (missing parts from reference TRBV30 and TRBJ1-5): SQTIHQWPATLVQPVGSPLSLECTVEGTSNPNLYWYRQAAGRGLQLLFYSVGIGQISSEVPQNLSASRPQDRQFILSSKKLLLSDSGFYLCAWSALHGPRAQHFGDGTRLSIL.